A single sample is the source of the 26 T cell receptor beta chains below, sequenced in a study of T and B cells in COVID-19 patients. Each TRB amplification used about 250-550 ng of genomic DNA from blood. Multiplex PCR with BIOMED2 TRB-A/B primer pools amplified TRB rearrangements. TCRdb independently ran MiXCR on the multiplex PCR reads; one entry per CDR3 protein. The sample yields fewer than 8,000 distinct CDR3 sequences, 20% to 30% seen once. The sequencing input was blood. These receptors all stem from a human donor with active COVID-19.

This clonotype is termed medium-sized (0.01 to 0.1%). This chain connects TRBV6-2 or TRBV6-3 to TRBJ2-7, with 12 bases matching TRBD2. V dropped 4 bases and J dropped 7; count of bases not matched to a gene: 2. This CDR3 contains 13 residues. Germline V CDR1 and CDR2: MNHEY, SVGEGT. Here the CDR3 DNA reads TGTGCCAGCAGTTGGACTAGCGGGATGGAGCAGTACTTC. Its translation: CASSWTSGMEQYF.

The V and J genes are TRBV20-1 and TRBJ2-3, with D perhaps matching TRBD2 (6 bases). V lost 5 bases to trimming and J lost 2 bases, with 20 bases between them. The CDR3 is 16 residues long. Germline CDR1 reads DFQATT; CDR2 reads SNEGSKA (reference sequence). The CDR3 sequence is CSAQALSVRDTDTQYF. CDR3 nucleotide sequence: TGCAGTGCTCAGGCCCTTTCCGTGCGGGACACAGATACGCAGTATTTT.

This chain connects TRBV24-1 to TRBJ2-2, with D perhaps TRBD1 or TRBD2 (5 bases each). Trimming removed 3 bases from V and 0 bases from J, with 10 bases in between. Germline V gene sequence: CDR1 KGHDR, CDR2 SFDVKD. This CDR3 is 16 amino acids long. CDR3 in DNA: TGTGCCACCAGTGATCGGACGGGGCCGAACACCGGGGAGCTGTTTTTT. This translates into CATSDRTGPNTGELFF.

This clonotype has a handful of counts. The chain uses TRBV15 and TRBJ2-2, with 7 bases fitting TRBD2. The CDR3 sequence is 17 residues long. The V and J ends lost 2 bases and 7 bases, in that order; junction bases with no gene match: 13. Germline-derived CDR1 and CDR2 are LNHNV and YYDKDF (reference sequence). DNA of the CDR3: TGTGCCACCAGCAGATGGGGCGAGGGGAGGGCCGACGGGGAGCTGTTTTTT. Amino acids: CATSRWGEGRADGELFF.

This clonotype is medium-sized within its sample. J is TRBJ1-5 and V is TRBV19; D is uncertain. The CDR3 sequence is 17 residues long. Per the germline V gene, CDR1 is LNHDA and CDR2 is SQIVND (reference sequence). V gave up 5 bases and J gave up 6 bases, with 23 bases separating them. For the CDR3, the DNA is TGTGCCAGTAGTCCGGGGTCGGGCCCCAAGGTCATTCAGCCCCAGCATTTT. Translation gives CASSPGSGPKVIQPQHF.

In this sample, this clonotype is medium-sized. The chain uses TRBV27 and TRBJ2-3; no clear D gene. Trimming shortened V by 4 bases and J by 5 bases, and 7 bases separated the two germline ends. Germline V gene data show CDR1 as MNHEY and CDR2 as SMNVEV (reference sequence). The CDR3 is 12 residues long. In DNA, the CDR3 is TGTGCCAGCAGTTCCTCCGGAGATACGCAGTATTTT. Translation: CASSSSGDTQYF.

In its sample, this clonotype ranks as medium-sized. V gene TRBV19 combines with J gene TRBJ2-2; D may match TRBD1 or TRBD2 (6 bases each). In germline, CDR1 is LNHDA, CDR2 SQIVND (reference sequence). Trimming removed 1 base from V and 3 bases from J, with 9 bases in between. The CDR3 totals 15 residues. In DNA form, the CDR3 reads TGTGCCAGTAGTATAGGCGGGACATACACCGGGGAGCTGTTTTTT. Protein: CASSIGGTYTGELFF.

This clonotype has a handful of counts. The CDR3 nucleotides read TGCAGTGCGGAATACGCCGGGACAGACAATGAGCAGTTCTTC. This translates into CSAEYAGTDNEQFF. The genes are TRBV20-1 and TRBJ2-1; 7 bases align to TRBD1. CDR1 is DFQATT and CDR2 is SNEGSKA in the germline V gene (reference sequence). V dropped 6 bases and J dropped 5; count of bases not matched to a gene: 10. The CDR3 loop spans 14 amino acids.

The chain is built from TRBV4-2 and TRBJ2-7, with 12 nucleotides matching TRBD2. There are 16 residues in the CDR3. The J segment lost 5 bases and the V segment lost 2 bases, leaving 7 bases of the junction unmatched. CDR1 is LGHNA, CDR2 YNFKEQ, per germline. CDR3 region: CASSQRTSGISHEQYF. The CDR3 DNA reads as TGTGCCAGCAGCCAACGGACTAGCGGGATATCCCACGAGCAGTACTTC.

A few counts support this clonotype. The gene calls are TRBV6-5 and TRBJ1-1; D gene ambiguous. Germline-derived CDR1 and CDR2 are MNHEY and SVGAGI. This CDR3 is built from 15 residues. V gave up 0 bases and J gave up 0 bases, with 8 bases separating them. The CDR3 region is CASSYSGWVNTEAFF. CDR3 in DNA: TGTGCCAGCAGTTACTCGGGGTGGGTGAACACTGAAGCTTTCTTT.

This clonotype was observed a few times. The chain joins TRBV5-4 to TRBJ2-7; D remains unclear. Trimming stripped 1 base from V and 7 bases from J, with 15 bases between. Germline CDR1 reads SGHNT; CDR2 reads YYREEE (reference sequence). This CDR3 spans 14 amino acids. The CDR3 region has the DNA TGTGCCAGCAGCTTGAGTCAGAATATACGAGAGCAGTACTTC. The encoded protein is CASSLSQNIREQYF.

By frequency in the sample, this clonotype is medium-sized. CDR3 nucleotides: TGTGCCAGCTCACCACAGTCAGGCTATAACACCGGGGAGCTGTTTTTT. As protein: CASSPQSGYNTGELFF. The chain recombines TRBV18 with TRBJ2-2; no firm D call. V was shortened by 1 base and J by 2 bases, with 11 bases between the two germline ends. Germline CDR1 and CDR2: KGHSH and LQKENI. The CDR3 has 16 residues.

This chain connects TRBV7-9 to TRBJ1-6; 7 bases line up with TRBD1. V lost 5 bases to trimming and J lost 11 bases; unmatched junction nucleotides: 9. CDR1 and CDR2 (germline): SEHNR, FQNEAQ (reference sequence). The CDR3 covers 14 residues. CDR3 loop: CASSPTGPTAPLHF. CDR3 nucleotide sequence: TGTGCCAGCAGCCCGACAGGGCCAACGGCACCCCTCCACTTT.

The sample holds one count of this clonotype. The chain has TRBV6-5 and TRBJ1-1, with TRBD1 as a possible D gene (6 bases). In germline, CDR1 is MNHEY, CDR2 SVGAGI. V lost 4 bases and J 2 bases, leaving 14 bases between the germline ends. The CDR3 extends over 15 amino acids. The DNA of the CDR3 is TGTGCCAGCAGTTCGAGTGGGGGGCGAAACACTGAAGCTTTCTTT. It translates to CASSSSGGRNTEAFF.

In its sample, this clonotype was seen a few times. The rearrangement joins TRBV20-1 to TRBJ2-7; D remains unclear. This CDR3 has 14 residues. The germline V gene has CDR1 DFQATT and CDR2 SNEGSKA (reference sequence). The germline V and J ends were trimmed by 0 bases and 2 bases, with 11 bases remaining between them. CDR3 residues: CSARDWPQTYEQYF. CDR3 nucleotide sequence: TGCAGTGCTAGAGACTGGCCCCAGACCTACGAGCAGTACTTC.

This chain joins TRBV5-1 and TRBJ2-3, with TRBD1 matching 7 bases. The CDR3 is made up of 14 amino acids. The V and J ends lost 4 bases and 1 base, in that order; junction bases with no gene match: 3. CDR1 and CDR2 (germline): SGHRS, YFSETQ. The CDR3 here is CASSRTGGTDTQYF. The CDR3 coding sequence is TGCGCCAGCAGCCGAACAGGGGGCACAGATACGCAGTATTTT.

In its sample, this clonotype was seen a few times. This sequence joins TRBV6-1 and TRBJ2-3; TRBD2 matches 8 bases. J gave up 5 bases and V 5 bases, and 12 bases lay outside the gene matches. This CDR3 has 16 amino acids. Germline CDR1 MNHNS, CDR2 SASEGT. This chain's CDR3 is CASSPRWAGGRDTQYF. CDR3 bases: TGTGCCAGCAGTCCTCGATGGGCGGGAGGAAGAGATACGCAGTATTTT.

This clonotype was recorded at least ten times. The chain employs TRBV12-3 or TRBV12-4 and TRBJ1-2; D possibly corresponds to TRBD1 (6 bases). V shed 6 bases and J shed 4 bases, with 12 bases lying between them. The CDR3 loop spans 13 amino acids. This CDR3 reads CASSEQGLYGYTF. The DNA of the CDR3 is TGTGCCAGCAGCGAACAGGGCCTCTATGGCTACACCTTC.

The chain is built from TRBV10-3 and TRBJ1-2, with D unclear. This CDR3 has 13 amino acids. V shed 0 bases and J shed 6 bases, with 8 bases lying between them. Germline V CDR1 and CDR2: ENHRY, SYGVKD. The CDR3 region is CAISESNADGYTF. DNA for the CDR3: TGTGCCATCAGTGAGTCTAACGCGGATGGCTACACCTTC.

V is TRBV20-1 and J is TRBJ1-2; the D gene is possibly TRBD1 (5 bases). Trimming cost V 0 bases and J 0 bases, with 8 bases left between them. The CDR3 runs 14 residues. Looked up from germline, CDR1 is DFQATT and CDR2 is SNEGSKA (reference sequence). CDR3 region: CSARERGPNYGYTF. CDR3 nucleotides: TGCAGTGCTAGAGAAAGGGGACCTAACTATGGCTACACCTTC.

This clonotype was seen more than once but under ten times. The genes are TRBV24-1 and TRBJ2-1, with 8 positions matching TRBD1. The CDR3 length is 12 residues. The germline V gene has CDR1 KGHDR and CDR2 SFDVKD. The J segment lost 11 bases and the V segment lost 10 bases, leaving 9 bases of the junction unmatched. The CDR3 is CATRIGQGKQFF. CDR3 nucleotides: TGTGCCACTCGTATCGGACAGGGAAAGCAGTTCTTC.

This clonotype has at least ten counts. This rearrangement joins TRBV5-6 to TRBJ2-1; D is ambiguous. The germline V gene has CDR1 SGHDT and CDR2 YYEEEE. The CDR3 loop spans 15 amino acids. Trimming removed 0 bases from V and 0 bases from J, with 7 bases in between. The CDR3, as DNA: TGTGCCAGCAGCTTGGGGGTTAGCTCCTACAATGAGCAGTTCTTC. It codes for CASSLGVSSYNEQFF.

The chain is built from TRBV5-1 and TRBJ1-1, with 8 positions matching TRBD1. Losses at the gene ends were 4 bases for V and 0 bases for J; bases not matched to a gene: 14. The CDR3 totals 18 residues. The germline CDR1 and CDR2 sequences are SGHRS and YFSETQ. The CDR3 sequence is CASSVRTGQRVMNTEAFF. The CDR3 nucleotides read TGCGCCAGCAGCGTTCGGACAGGGCAACGGGTCATGAACACTGAAGCTTTCTTT.

This chain joins TRBV7-2 and TRBJ2-3, with 10 positions matching TRBD2. Germline V gene lookup returns CDR1 SGHTA and CDR2 FQGNSA. The CDR3 has 16 amino acids. With 4 bases clipped from V and 1 base from J, the junction kept 5 bases outside the gene matches. The CDR3 DNA follows: TGTGCCAGCAGCTCCTCTAGCGGGAGTGGCACAGATACGCAGTATTTT. Its translation: CASSSSSGSGTDTQYF.

This sequence joins TRBV5-1 and TRBJ1-4; D perhaps matches TRBD1 (5 bases). Germline assignment: CDR1 SGHRS and CDR2 YFSETQ. The CDR3 sequence is 15 residues long. V lost 0 bases and J 5 bases, leaving 11 bases between the germline ends. The CDR3 here is CASSLAARVNEKLFF. The CDR3 DNA follows: TGCGCCAGCAGCTTGGCCGCCAGGGTCAATGAAAAACTGTTTTTT.

Judged by abundance, this clonotype is medium-sized. This chain uses TRBV5-5 with TRBJ2-5; the match to TRBD2 covers 8 bases. With 2 bases clipped from V and 3 bases from J, the junction kept 6 bases outside the gene matches. CDR1 and CDR2 (germline): SGHKS, YYEKEE (reference sequence). This CDR3 comprises 15 residues. The CDR3 region is CASSFTGTREETQYF. CDR3 bases: TGTGCCAGCAGCTTCACCGGGACTAGAGAAGAGACCCAGTACTTC.